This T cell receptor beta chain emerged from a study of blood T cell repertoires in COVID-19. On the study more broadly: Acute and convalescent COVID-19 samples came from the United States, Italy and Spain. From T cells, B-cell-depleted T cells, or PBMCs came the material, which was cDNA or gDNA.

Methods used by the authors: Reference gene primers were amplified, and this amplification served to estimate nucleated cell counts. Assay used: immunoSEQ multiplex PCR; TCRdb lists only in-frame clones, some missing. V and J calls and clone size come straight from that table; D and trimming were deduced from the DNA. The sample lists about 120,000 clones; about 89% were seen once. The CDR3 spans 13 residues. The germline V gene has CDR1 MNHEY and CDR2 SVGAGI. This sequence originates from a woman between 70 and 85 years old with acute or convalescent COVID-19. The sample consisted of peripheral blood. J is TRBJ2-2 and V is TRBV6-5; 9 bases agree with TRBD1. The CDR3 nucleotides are TGTGCTACCCGGGACAGGGTAGACGGGGAGCTGTTTTTT. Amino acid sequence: CATRDRVDGELFF.